These 9 T cell receptor beta chains originate from one sample sequenced in a study of T-cell reconstitution after alpha-beta-depleted transplantation in children. During its preparation, the TCRbeta library received unique molecular identifiers. TCRdb independently ran MiXCR on the PCR reads; one entry per CDR3 protein. The table has 500,000 or so distinct CDR3 sequences, about 33% seen once. This sample comprised PBMCs from the stem cell graft donor, obtained from the stem cell graft. These TCRs come from a human donor who donated a stem cell graft to a child with aplastic anemia.

The CDR3 is CASSLGGQRGETQYF. The CDR3 DNA reads TGTGCCAGCAGTTTAGGGGGACAGCGAGGAGAGACCCAGTACTTC. J is TRBJ2-5 and V is TRBV28; 7 nucleotides agree with TRBD1. The CDR3 is 15 residues long. Germline V CDR1 and CDR2: MDHEN, SYDVKM. The junction had 7 bases not matched to a gene; V was cut back by 2 bases and J by 4 bases.

V gene TRBV20-1 combines with J gene TRBJ2-7, with TRBD1 matching 9 bases. The germline V gene encodes CDR1 DFQATT and CDR2 SNEGSKA (reference sequence). CDR3 size: 14 residues. Losses at the gene ends were 5 bases for V and 2 bases for J; bases not matched to a gene: 7. The CDR3 region has the DNA TGCAGTGCTTCAACAGGGGGCCTCACCTACGAGCAGTACTTC. Translated, it gives CSASTGGLTYEQYF.

The gene calls are TRBV6-2 or TRBV6-3 and TRBJ1-1; D unresolved. Trimming stripped 0 bases from V and 10 bases from J, with 12 bases between. Germline V gene data show CDR1 as MNHEY and CDR2 as SVGEGT. This CDR3 region has 13 residues. The CDR3 nucleotides are TGTGCCAGCAGTTACTCCTCGTCCCGGGGAGCTTTCTTT. This sequence encodes CASSYSSSRGAFF.

This CDR3 is CASSFRDSGRQTQYF. CDR3 bases: TGTGCCAGCAGTTTCCGGGACTCGGGGCGGCAGACCCAGTACTTC. This chain links TRBV5-6 with TRBJ2-5; the D gene is possibly TRBD2 (6 bases). The CDR3 is 15 amino acids. Trimming took off 5 bases at V and 6 bases at J, with 20 bases between the two ends. CDR1 and CDR2 from the germline V gene are SGHDT and YYEEEE.

This chain connects TRBV5-4 to TRBJ1-2; 11 bases line up with TRBD1. The V gene's germline CDR1 is SGHNT and CDR2 YYREEE (reference sequence). This CDR3 is built from 15 residues. Trimming at V came to 1 base and at J to 4 bases, leaving 3 bases not matched to a gene. The CDR3 coding sequence is TGTGCCAGCAGCTTGACGGGACAGGGGGTCTATGGCTACACCTTC. Protein product: CASSLTGQGVYGYTF.

This clonotype was observed a handful of times. This rearrangement joins TRBV25-1 to TRBJ2-5; no firm D call. Between the trimmed V and J ends, which lost 2 bases and 7 bases, there was a span of 11 bases. CDR3 length: 13 residues. CDR1 and CDR2 from the germline V gene are MGHDK and SYGVNS. CDR3 sequence: CASSESGVGTQYF. CDR3 nucleotides: TGTGCCAGCAGTGAAAGTGGGGTTGGGACCCAGTACTTC. The whole variable domain, filled in from reference TRBV25-1 and TRBJ2-5, reads EADIYQTPRYLVIGTGKKITLECSQTMGHDKMYWYQQDPGMELHLIHYSYGVNSTEKGDLSSESTVSRIRTEHFPLTLESARPSHTSQYLCASSESGVGTQYFGPGTRLLVL.

The rearrangement links TRBV30 to TRBJ2-3, with 7 bases identical to TRBD2. The CDR3 extends over 14 amino acids. The germline V gene has CDR1 GTSNPN and CDR2 SVGIG (reference sequence). Losses at the gene ends were 2 bases for V and 4 bases for J; bases not matched to a gene: 6. DNA of the CDR3: TGTGCCTGGAGTTCGGGGAGGGGTGCAGATACGCAGTATTTT. This sequence encodes CAWSSGRGADTQYF. Drawing the rest from reference TRBV30 and TRBJ2-3, the complete variable domain is SQTIHQWPATLVQPVGSPLSLECTVEGTSNPNLYWYRQAAGRGLQLLFYSVGIGQISSEVPQNLSASRPQDRQFILSSKKLLLSDSGFYLCAWSSGRGADTQYFGPGTRLTVL.

V is TRBV9 and J is TRBJ2-1, with 12 bases matching TRBD2. The ends lost 4 bases at V and 8 bases at J; junction bases unmatched: 13. The germline gives CDR1 SGDLS, CDR2 YYNGEE. The CDR3 runs 17 residues. This chain's CDR3 is CASSPRTSGKAVDEQFF. CDR3 nucleotides: TGTGCCAGCAGCCCCCGGACTAGCGGGAAGGCTGTCGATGAGCAGTTCTTC.

This clonotype has a handful of counts. V and J are TRBV27 and TRBJ1-5; D possibly corresponds to TRBD1 (6 bases). The CDR3 has 15 amino acids. The V gene lost 6 bases and the J gene lost 2 bases, with 14 bases spanning the gap. The germline V gene encodes CDR1 MNHEY and CDR2 SMNVEV (reference sequence). The chain's CDR3 is CASRPNRVGNQPQHF. The CDR3 coding sequence is TGTGCCAGCAGACCAAACAGGGTAGGCAATCAGCCCCAGCATTTT.